This is a list of T cell receptor beta chains from one sample in a study of early T cells in non-severe SARS-CoV-2 infection. TCRdb re-called the 5' RACE reads with MiXCR, one entry per CDR3 protein. This sample has 69,000 or so distinct CDR3 sequences, with 4.6% found just once. The sample was whole blood, taken at baseline. All receptors come from an adult who was a healthcare worker with PCR-confirmed SARS-CoV-2 infection or an uninfected control (not recorded which). The donor label of this sample is uncertain. The CDR3 runs from the conserved cysteine through the conserved F or W. A D gene is named only where the DNA matches it firmly. The size of a clone is reported for some rows only, either as once, few or many, or as a class for expanded clones.

V	size	D	J	CDR3	DNA
TRBV6-1	many	TRBD1	TRBJ2-2	CASILGQVNTGELFF	TGTGCCAGCATCCTCGGACAGGTTAACACCGGGGAGCTGTTTTTT
TRBV6-5	.	.	TRBJ2-7	CASSYECRGHSYEQYF	TGTGCCAGCAGTTACGAATGTCGGGGGCACTCCTACGAGCAGTACTTC
TRBV5-6	many	TRBD1	TRBJ1-1	CASSLVPGGYTEAFF	TGTGCCAGCAGCTTGGTCCCAGGGGGCTATACTGAAGCTTTCTTT
TRBV5-1	many	.	TRBJ2-2	CASSFRTGELFF	TGCGCCAGCAGCTTCCGGACCGGGGAGCTGTTTTTT
TRBV20-1	few	TRBD2	TRBJ2-1	CSARGLAGARHNEQFF	TGCAGTGCTAGGGGGCTAGCGGGGGCCAGACACAATGAGCAGTTCTTC
TRBV20-1	few	TRBD2	TRBJ2-7	CSARPVGGSEQYF	TGCAGTGCTAGGCCGGTCGGGGGGAGCGAGCAGTACTTC
TRBV7-2	.	.	TRBJ1-1	CASSLTLWGAYTEAFF	TGTGCCAGCAGCTTAACTTTGTGGGGGGCGTACACTGAAGCTTTCTTT
TRBV7-2	many	.	TRBJ2-7	CASSLAPTGTYEQYF	TGTGCCAGCAGCTTAGCGCCGACAGGAACCTACGAGCAGTACTTC
TRBV18	many	.	TRBJ1-6	CASSVAGIGSPLHF	TGTGCCAGCTCAGTGGCCGGTATTGGTTCACCCCTCCACTTT
TRBV5-1	few	.	TRBJ1-2	CASSLSQEPFYGYTF	TGCGCCAGCAGCTTGTCGCAGGAACCTTTCTATGGCTACACCTTC
TRBV11-2	many	.	TRBJ2-3	CASSLEVGYRAFLTQYF	TGTGCCAGCAGCTTAGAAGTCGGTTACAGAGCGTTTCTTACGCAGTATTTT
TRBV30	few	.	TRBJ2-5	CAVGAETQYF	TGTGCCGTAGGGGCAGAGACCCAGTACTTC
TRBV7-2	.	TRBD1	TRBJ1-4	CASSRDRDEKLFF	TGTGCCAGCAGCCGGGACAGGGATGAAAAACTGTTTTTT
TRBV18	.	.	TRBJ2-2	CASSPPGGLNTGELFF	TGTGCCAGCTCACCCCCGGGCGGACTGAACACCGGGGAGCTGTTTTTT
TRBV20-1	many	.	TRBJ1-1	CSAFSGAVNTEAFF	TGCAGTGCTTTTTCGGGGGCGGTGAACACTGAAGCTTTCTTT
TRBV20-1	few	.	TRBJ1-1	CSATPTDEWGEAFF	TGCAGTGCTACCCCAACGGACGAATGGGGTGAAGCTTTCTTT
TRBV6-2/TRBV6-3	few	.	TRBJ1-1	CASRSQGIFLEAFF	TGTGCCAGCAGAAGTCAGGGGATCTTCTTGGAAGCTTTCTTT
TRBV5-8	medium-sized	TRBD2	TRBJ2-3	CASSRGLAGSHTQYF	TGTGCCAGCAGCCGGGGACTAGCGGGGTCGCATACGCAGTATTTT
TRBV9	.	.	TRBJ1-2	CASSSEFSFNYGYTF	TGTGCCAGCAGCTCAGAGTTCTCCTTTAACTATGGCTACACCTTC
TRBV6-5	many	TRBD1	TRBJ1-1	CASQAGGATEAFF	TGTGCCAGCCAAGCAGGGGGCGCGACTGAAGCTTTCTTT
TRBV3-1	few	TRBD1	TRBJ1-2	CASSGDRGYGYTF	TGTGCCAGCAGCGGGGACAGGGGCTATGGCTACACCTTC
TRBV19	.	TRBD1	TRBJ2-2	CASSATTGVGELFF	TGTGCCAGTAGTGCCACGACAGGGGTAGGGGAGCTGTTTTTT
TRBV11-2	many	TRBD2	TRBJ2-1	CASSLVTPPLNGLAGQDNEQFF	TGTGCCAGCAGCTTAGTAACCCCCCCCCTCAACGGACTAGCGGGACAAGACAATGAGCAGTTCTTC
TRBV6-5	.	.	TRBJ1-3	CASSYSYGRTSSGNTIYF	TGTGCCAGCAGTTACTCCTATGGACGGACCTCCTCTGGAAACACCATATATTTT
TRBV18	.	TRBD1	TRBJ1-2	CASSPEAGGNYGYTF	TGTGCCAGCTCACCCGAGGCAGGGGGCAACTATGGCTACACCTTC
TRBV12-3/TRBV12-4	many	.	TRBJ2-5	CASRRTEKETQYF	TGTGCCAGCAGAAGGACAGAGAAAGAGACCCAGTACTTC
TRBV28	.	.	TRBJ2-5	CASSSPNYRGETQYF	TGTGCCAGCAGTTCCCCGAATTATAGGGGCGAGACCCAGTACTTC
TRBV11-2	many	.	TRBJ1-1	CASSPLDRVNTEAFF	TGTGCCAGCAGCCCCCTAGATAGGGTTAACACTGAAGCTTTCTTT
TRBV4-2	many	.	TRBJ1-1	CASSEVNTEAFF	TGTGCCAGCAGCGAAGTGAACACTGAAGCTTTCTTT
TRBV7-9	.	TRBD2	TRBJ2-7	CASSNPATSGYEQYF	TGTGCCAGCAGTAACCCGGCCACTAGCGGATACGAGCAGTACTTC
TRBV30	.	TRBD2	TRBJ2-3	CAWSVKRGSTDTQYF	TGTGCCTGGAGTGTAAAGCGGGGGAGCACAGATACGCAGTATTTT
TRBV5-1	.	TRBD2	TRBJ2-3	CASSALAGANTDTQYF	TGCGCCAGCAGCGCACTAGCGGGGGCTAACACAGATACGCAGTATTTT
TRBV20-1	many	.	TRBJ2-1	CSARGSTGLHEQFF	TGCAGTGCTAGGGGAAGTACAGGGCTGCATGAGCAGTTCTTC
TRBV20-1	few	.	TRBJ2-1	CSDHPSTGNEQFF	TGCAGTGATCACCCTTCCACAGGCAATGAGCAGTTCTTC
TRBV24-1	many	.	TRBJ1-1	CATSDPGTEAFF	TGTGCCACCAGTGACCCCGGCACTGAAGCTTTCTTT
TRBV12-3/TRBV12-4	many	TRBD1	TRBJ1-2	CASSWAGDRTLPGYGYTF	TGTGCCAGCAGTTGGGCCGGGGACAGGACCCTCCCAGGCTATGGCTACACCTTC
TRBV6-5	many	TRBD1	TRBJ1-3	CASSPLPDRAGNTIYF	TGTGCCAGCAGTCCCCTTCCCGACAGGGCTGGAAACACCATATATTTT
TRBV29-1	many	TRBD2	TRBJ2-1	CSVDHGGDYNEQFF	TGCAGCGTTGACCACGGGGGGGACTACAATGAGCAGTTCTTC
TRBV5-1	few	.	TRBJ1-1	CASSLMGSQNTEAFF	TGCGCCAGCAGCCTGATGGGGTCTCAGAACACTGAAGCTTTCTTT
TRBV29-1	few	TRBD1	TRBJ2-2	CSVGTGGGTGELFF	TGCAGCGTTGGGACAGGGGGCGGTACCGGGGAGCTGTTTTTT
TRBV3-1	.	.	TRBJ1-2	CASSQEVYSNYGYTF	TGTGCCAGCAGCCAAGAGGTTTACAGTAACTATGGCTACACCTTC
TRBV15	.	.	TRBJ1-3	CATSRDRPAGNTIYF	TGTGCCACCAGCAGAGATCGGCCAGCTGGAAACACCATATATTTT
TRBV18	many	.	TRBJ2-1	CASSPGRSSYNEQFF	TGTGCCAGCTCACCGGGCAGGAGCTCCTACAATGAGCAGTTCTTC
TRBV11-2	many	.	TRBJ2-2	CASSLDREIGGNTGELFF	TGTGCCAGCAGCTTAGATCGAGAGATCGGGGGGAACACCGGGGAGCTGTTTTTT
TRBV11-2	.	.	TRBJ2-7	CASSLATGSLYEQYF	TGTGCCAGCAGCTTAGCTACAGGAAGCCTCTACGAGCAGTACTTC
TRBV28	.	.	TRBJ1-6	CASLSNSPLHF	TGTGCCAGTCTAAGTAATTCACCCCTCCACTTT
TRBV3-1	.	TRBD1	TRBJ2-2	CASSQELTGVNTGELFF	TGTGCCAGCAGCCAAGAACTCACAGGGGTGAACACCGGGGAGCTGTTTTTT
TRBV7-2	few	.	TRBJ2-2	CASSLVRTVTGELFF	TGTGCCAGCAGCTTAGTAAGGACAGTAACCGGGGAGCTGTTTTTT
TRBV29-1	many	.	TRBJ2-2	CSAGHANTGELFF	TGCAGCGCTGGACATGCGAACACCGGGGAGCTGTTTTTT
TRBV6-2/TRBV6-3	.	TRBD2	TRBJ2-7	CASSPRGLAPNSYEQYF	TGTGCCAGCAGCCCCAGGGGACTAGCTCCAAATTCGTACGAGCAGTACTTC
TRBV11-2	.	.	TRBJ2-7	CASSLGQSGSYEQYF	TGTGCCAGCAGCTTAGGACAGTCCGGTTCCTACGAGCAGTACTTC
TRBV12-3/TRBV12-4	many	.	TRBJ1-5	CASRPDSSVGPQHF	TGTGCCAGCAGACCGGACAGTTCGGTCGGTCCCCAGCATTTT
TRBV20-1	few	.	TRBJ2-7	CSVPSVKGSEQYF	TGCAGTGTTCCATCAGTAAAGGGATCCGAACAGTACTTC
TRBV7-8	many	TRBD2	TRBJ2-7	CASSFSGRDEQYF	TGTGCCAGCAGCTTTTCAGGGAGGGACGAGCAGTACTTC
TRBV29-1	many	.	TRBJ2-7	CSVDSESF	TGCAGCGTCGATTCGGAATCTTTC
TRBV11-2	many	.	TRBJ2-1	CASSLAREVGNEQFF	TGTGCCAGCAGCTTAGCCAGGGAGGTTGGAAATGAGCAGTTCTTC
TRBV15	many	.	TRBJ2-5	CATSRLPQGQQETQYF	TGTGCCACCAGCAGACTCCCTCAGGGTCAACAAGAGACCCAGTACTTC